The 32 T cell receptor beta chains presented below share a single source sample, sequenced in a study of T-cell reconstitution after alpha-beta-depleted transplantation in children. During its preparation, the TCRbeta library received unique molecular identifiers. TCRdb analysed the PCR reads with MiXCR anew, one entry per CDR3 protein. The table records some 500,000 distinct CDR3 sequences, around 18% of them present only once. The specimen comprised PBMCs from the stem cell graft donor, sampled from the stem cell graft. These receptors came from a human donor who donated a stem cell graft to a child with acute lymphoblastic leukemia.

This clonotype has just a few counts. V and J are TRBV12-3 or TRBV12-4 and TRBJ1-2; D gene uncertain. The CDR3 totals 12 residues. V dropped 3 bases and J dropped 5 bases, with 7 bases sitting between them. CDR3 amino acids: CASSFTGYGYTF. CDR3 sequence (DNA): TGTGCCAGCAGTTTTACGGGTTATGGCTACACCTTC.

This clonotype has only one observation. V gene TRBV12-3 or TRBV12-4 combines with J gene TRBJ2-2; 9 nucleotides line up with TRBD1. Trimming cost V 6 bases and J 6 bases; bases outside gene matches: 8. This CDR3 has 15 residues. The CDR3 DNA sequence: TGTGCCAGCAGGTCTACAGGGGGCGCGCCCGGGGAGCTGTTTTTT. This sequence encodes CASRSTGGAPGELFF.

The CDR3 coding sequence is TGTGCCAGCAGCGGGTCTAGCGGGAGGGACAATGAGCAGTTCTTC. This sequence encodes CASSGSSGRDNEQFF. The chain combines TRBV11-3 with TRBJ2-1; the match to TRBD2 covers 12 bases. V dropped 5 bases and J dropped 5; count of bases not matched to a gene: 4. The germline CDR1 and CDR2 sequences are SGHNT and YENEEA. The CDR3 is 15 amino acids.

The chain links TRBV7-2 to TRBJ2-1; D perhaps matches TRBD1 (5 bases). The CDR3 length is 14 residues. V shed 11 bases and J shed 5 bases, with 19 bases lying between them. Germline-derived CDR1 and CDR2 are SGHTA and FQGNSA. The CDR3 coding sequence is TGTGCCGCAACAAGGACAACCCGGAACAATGAGCAGTTCTTC. Protein: CAATRTTRNNEQFF. The complete variable domain, with remaining parts taken from reference TRBV7-2 and TRBJ2-1, reads GAGVSQSPSNKVTEKGKDVELRCDPISGHTALYWYRQSLGQGLEFLIYFQGNSAPDKSGLPSDRFSAERTGGSVSTLTIQRTQQEDSAVYLCAATRTTRNNEQFFGPGTRLTVL.

This clonotype has only a few counts. The rearrangement links TRBV9 to TRBJ1-1; the D is unclear. CDR1 is SGDLS and CDR2 is YYNGEE in the germline V gene. The CDR3 extends over 12 amino acids. The V end lost 3 bases, the J end lost 11 bases, and 14 bases lay between the germline ends. CDR3 in amino acids: CASSAIPGGAFF. The CDR3 bases are TGTGCCAGCAGCGCAATACCCGGAGGGGCTTTCTTT.

The table lists this clonotype with a few counts. The chain joins TRBV3-1 to TRBJ2-7, with D perhaps TRBD1 (6 bases). V was shortened by 4 bases and J by 5 bases, with 21 bases between the two germline ends. The length of the CDR3 is 16 residues. CDR1 LGHDT and CDR2 YNNKEL come from the germline V gene (reference sequence). CDR3 protein: CASSPRSTGLRDEQYF. The CDR3 DNA sequence: TGTGCCAGCAGCCCCAGGTCCACAGGGCTCCGGGACGAGCAGTACTTC.

The chain is built from TRBV20-1 and TRBJ1-2, with TRBD1 matching 10 bases. Germline V CDR1 and CDR2: DFQATT, SNEGSKA (reference sequence). The CDR3 is 16 residues long. After removal of 6 bases from V and 3 bases from J, the junction contained 13 bases not matched to a gene. CDR3 loop: CSADQIIGTGDYGYTF. For the CDR3, the DNA is TGCAGTGCGGACCAAATAATCGGGACAGGGGACTATGGCTACACCTTC.

The gene calls are TRBV3-1 and TRBJ1-1, with a weak D call TRBD1 (6 bases). This CDR3 is built from 14 residues. Germline loops: CDR1 LGHDT, CDR2 YNNKEL (reference sequence). V lost 4 bases and J lost 5, with 14 bases in between. The chain's CDR3 is CASSRGGSVTEAFF. The CDR3 bases are TGTGCCAGCAGCCGGGGGGGCTCAGTGACTGAAGCTTTCTTT.

This chain joins TRBV20-1 and TRBJ2-5; 10 bases agree with TRBD2. The CDR3 totals 16 residues. Trimming at V came to 6 bases and at J to 2 bases, leaving 12 bases not matched to a gene. Per the germline V gene, CDR1 is DFQATT and CDR2 is SNEGSKA (reference sequence). The CDR3 protein is CSATTGTSVFQETQYF. CDR3 in DNA: TGCAGTGCCACTACTGGGACTAGCGTATTTCAAGAGACCCAGTACTTC.

This clonotype has only a few counts. The chain joins TRBV12-3 or TRBV12-4 to TRBJ2-2, with a tentative D call TRBD1 (5 bases). Trimming shortened V by 5 bases and J by 8 bases, and 12 bases separated the two germline ends. The CDR3 runs to 13 residues. The CDR3 bases are TGTGCCAGCAGTAACCAGGGCTTGGGGGAGCTGTTTTTT. This translates into CASSNQGLGELFF.

This clonotype appeared a few times. The CDR3 protein is CSARVVRGGLSSYEQYF. In nucleotides, the CDR3 is TGCAGTGCTAGAGTGGTCAGGGGGGGCCTAAGCTCCTACGAGCAGTACTTC. This chain connects TRBV20-1 to TRBJ2-7; TRBD1 or TRBD2 may be the D gene (7 bases each). V lost 1 base and J 0 bases, leaving 19 bases between the germline ends. CDR1 DFQATT and CDR2 SNEGSKA come from the germline V gene (reference sequence). The CDR3 spans 17 residues.

This clonotype was picked up a small number of times. V and J are TRBV20-1 and TRBJ2-3; 7 bases agree with TRBD2. The CDR3 has 16 amino acids. Germline-derived CDR1 and CDR2 are DFQATT and SNEGSKA (reference sequence). V lost 0 bases, J lost 3 bases, and 9 bases stayed unmatched. This CDR3 reads CSARDQWEGQTDTQYF. As DNA, the CDR3 is TGCAGTGCTAGAGATCAGTGGGAGGGCCAGACAGATACGCAGTATTTT.

V is TRBV4-1 and J is TRBJ2-7; weak D call: TRBD2 (6 bases). V lost 1 base, J lost 2 bases, and 9 bases lay in between. The CDR3 runs to 14 residues. Germline loops: CDR1 MGHRA, CDR2 YSYEKL. Written as DNA, the CDR3 is TGCGCCAGCAGCCAAGGTAGCGGAACCTACGAGCAGTACTTC. This translates into CASSQGSGTYEQYF.

This clonotype was counted at least ten times. J is TRBJ2-7 and V is TRBV5-6; maybe TRBD1 (6 bases). The CDR3 is 15 amino acids. V dropped 1 base and J dropped 6 bases, with 17 bases sitting between them. Germline V gene lookup returns CDR1 SGHDT and CDR2 YYEEEE. CDR3 DNA: TGTGCCAGCAGCTTGAGGGGACACTGGTCTGGCGAGCAGTACTTC. Translated, it gives CASSLRGHWSGEQYF.

The CDR3 spells CASSLEPRGSPYNSPLHF. The CDR3 nucleotides read TGCGCCAGCAGCTTGGAACCCCGGGGTTCCCCCTATAATTCACCCCTCCACTTT. The rearrangement joins TRBV5-1 to TRBJ1-6; D uncertain. With 0 bases removed from V and 2 bases from J, the gap between germline ends came to 15 bases. CDR1 is SGHRS and CDR2 is YFSETQ in the germline V gene. This CDR3 has 18 residues. Filled out from reference TRBV5-1 and TRBJ1-6, the complete variable domain reads KAGVTQTPRYLIKTRGQQVTLSCSPISGHRSVSWYQQTPGQGLQFLFEYFSETQRNKGNFPGRFSGRQFSNSRSEMNVSTLELGDSALYLCASSLEPRGSPYNSPLHFGNGTRLTVT.

This clonotype was observed a handful of times. This chain joins TRBV20-1 and TRBJ2-4; 10 nucleotides agree with TRBD2. Germline assignment: CDR1 DFQATT and CDR2 SNEGSKA (reference sequence). The trim removed 0 bases at V and 6 bases at J, leaving 17 bases unmatched. The CDR3 extends over 19 amino acids. The CDR3 sequence is CSARDFLAGAAEAGNIQYF. The CDR3 coding sequence is TGCAGTGCTAGAGATTTTCTAGCGGGAGCGGCCGAGGCAGGAAACATTCAGTACTTC.

V and J are TRBV3-1 and TRBJ1-4; 8 bases match TRBD1. CDR3 length: 19 amino acids. Germline V gives CDR1 LGHDT, CDR2 YNNKEL (reference sequence). J gave up 13 bases and V 5 bases, and 27 bases lay outside the gene matches. The DNA for the CDR3 is TGTGCCAGCAGCAAAGGGGGAGTAGGGACAGGCGATTTTCTGAAAGGACTGTTTTTT. Translating it yields CASSKGGVGTGDFLKGLFF.

This clonotype occurred a few times. This CDR3 is CASSSDLNPYEQYF. For the CDR3, the DNA is TGTGCCAGCAGTTCGGACCTAAATCCTTACGAGCAGTACTTC. The chain recombines TRBV6-2 or TRBV6-3 with TRBJ2-7; no reliable D call. V dropped 4 bases and J dropped 4 bases, with 14 bases sitting between them. From germline, CDR1 is MNHEY and CDR2 SVGEGT. This CDR3 has 14 amino acids.

This clonotype has only a few counts. V is TRBV5-6 and J is TRBJ2-7; D uncertain. Germline loops: CDR1 SGHDT, CDR2 YYEEEE. The V gene lost 2 bases and the J gene lost 2 bases, with 8 bases spanning the gap. The CDR3 has 13 amino acids. CDR3 residues: CASSFFAAYEQYF. The DNA for the CDR3 is TGTGCCAGCAGCTTCTTCGCAGCCTACGAGCAGTACTTC. Supplemented by reference TRBV5-6 and TRBJ2-7, the full variable domain reads DAGVTQSPTHLIKTRGQQVTLRCSPKSGHDTVSWYQQALGQGPQFIFQYYEEEERQRGNFPDRFSGHQFPNYSSELNVNALLLGDSALYLCASSFFAAYEQYFGPGTRLTVT.

J is TRBJ2-7 and V is TRBV5-1; maybe TRBD2 (5 bases). The germline V and J ends were trimmed by 4 bases and 2 bases, with 13 bases remaining between them. The CDR3 contains 14 residues. Germline V lookup: CDR1 SGHRS, CDR2 YFSETQ. The CDR3 reads CASSVGLTAYEQYF. The CDR3 nucleotides read TGCGCCAGCAGCGTCGGACTGACCGCCTACGAGCAGTACTTC.

This sequence joins TRBV13 and TRBJ2-6, with 8 bases that match TRBD1. With 5 bases clipped from V and 0 bases from J, the junction kept 6 bases outside the gene matches. The germline V gene has CDR1 PRHDT and CDR2 FYEKMQ (reference sequence). The CDR3 contains 17 residues. This CDR3 reads CASSKGTGISGANVLTF. The CDR3 nucleotides are TGTGCCAGCAGCAAAGGGACAGGAATCTCTGGGGCCAACGTCCTGACTTTC.

Points on this clonotype: The CDR3 end shows no conserved phenylalanine or tryptophan, and so a read error is likely. The rearrangement uses TRBV4-1 and TRBJ2-1; D might be TRBD1 or TRBD2, each matching 5 bases. Germline-derived CDR1 and CDR2 are MGHRA and YSYEKL. This CDR3 spans 12 amino acids. CDR3 residues: CASRQAGSEQFL. DNA for the CDR3: TGCGCCAGCCGCCAAGCAGGGAGTGAGCAGTTCTTG.

This clonotype has just a few counts. CDR3 in amino acids: CSARPQGAGQYF. CDR3 bases: TGCAGTGCTAGACCACAGGGGGCGGGGCAGTACTTC. The chain combines TRBV20-1 with TRBJ2-7, with 9 positions matching TRBD1. CDR3 length: 12 residues. The trim removed 2 bases at V and 9 bases at J, leaving 5 bases unmatched. Germline V gene data show CDR1 as DFQATT and CDR2 as SNEGSKA (reference sequence).

The V call is TRBV6-1, the J call TRBJ2-6, with 7 bases aligning to TRBD1. The CDR3 contains 13 residues. V gave up 8 bases and J gave up 9 bases; unmatched junction bases: 7. The V gene's germline CDR1 is MNHNS and CDR2 SASEGT. CDR3 region: CASRDRSFNVLTF. The CDR3 nucleotides are TGTGCCAGCCGGGACAGATCCTTCAACGTCCTGACTTTC.

This clonotype occurred a few times. The CDR3 DNA follows: TGTGCCACCAGCAGAGATCGGACAACGAACACCGGGGAGCTGTTTTTT. Translated: CATSRDRTTNTGELFF. The chain combines TRBV15 with TRBJ2-2; D perhaps matches TRBD1 (5 bases). V was shortened by 0 bases and J by 0 bases, with 8 bases between the two germline ends. From germline, CDR1 is LNHNV and CDR2 YYDKDF (reference sequence). The CDR3 length is 16 residues. The complete variable domain, with remaining parts taken from reference TRBV15 and TRBJ2-2, reads DAMVIQNPRYQVTQFGKPVTLSCSQTLNHNVMYWYQQKSSQAPKLLFHYYDKDFNNEADTPDNFQSRRPNTSFCFLDIRSPGLGDTAMYLCATSRDRTTNTGELFFGEGSRLTVL.

There are a few counts of this clonotype. The V and J genes are TRBV5-1 and TRBJ2-7, with 13 bases lining up with TRBD2. CDR1 and CDR2 (germline): SGHRS, YFSETQ. This CDR3 comprises 16 residues. With V trimmed by 4 bases and J by 5 bases, 9 bases remained unmatched. This chain's CDR3 is CASSPGGLAGFNEQYF. As DNA, the CDR3 is TGCGCCAGCAGCCCGGGGGGACTAGCGGGATTCAACGAGCAGTACTTC.

The table lists this clonotype with a few counts. The CDR3 protein is CASSEFEDRDEKLFF. DNA of the CDR3: TGTGCCAGCAGTGAATTTGAGGACAGGGATGAAAAACTGTTTTTT. The rearrangement joins TRBV6-1 to TRBJ1-4; 8 nucleotides agree with TRBD1. The CDR3 length is 15 residues. Trimming cost V 2 bases and J 6 bases; bases outside gene matches: 5. CDR1 is MNHNS, CDR2 SASEGT, per germline.

J is TRBJ2-3 and V is TRBV6-1; 9 bases are a match to TRBD2. The CDR3 totals 16 residues. Per germline, CDR1 MNHNS and CDR2 SASEGT. The V gene end was trimmed by 5 bases and the J gene end by 2 bases; junction bases not matched to a gene: 8. The CDR3 spells CASSHSGGLNTDTQYF. CDR3 DNA sequence: TGTGCCAGCAGTCATAGCGGGGGCCTTAACACAGATACGCAGTATTTT.

The V call is TRBV4-2, the J call TRBJ2-3; 9 positions match TRBD1. Germline V gene data show CDR1 as LGHNA and CDR2 as YNFKEQ. V shed 3 bases, J shed 0 bases, and the junction held 7 bases outside the gene matches. CDR3 size: 17 residues. Here the CDR3 reads CASSQRDRVYSTDTQYF. The CDR3, as DNA: TGTGCCAGCAGCCAGCGGGACAGGGTATATAGCACAGATACGCAGTATTTT.

This clonotype was found a few times. This chain uses TRBV10-2 with TRBJ2-7; D uncertain. The CDR3 is 11 amino acids. Trimming pared 8 bases from V and 3 bases from J, leaving 8 bases between. CDR1 and CDR2 (germline): WSHSY, SAAADI. CDR3 protein: CASGQSYEQYF. DNA of the CDR3: TGCGCCAGCGGGCAGAGCTACGAGCAGTACTTC.

In its sample, this clonotype was seen a few times. The chain is built from TRBV10-3 and TRBJ2-7, with TRBD1 matching over 8 bases. With 2 bases clipped from V and 2 bases from J, the junction kept 2 bases outside the gene matches. CDR1 is ENHRY, CDR2 SYGVKD, per germline. The CDR3 has 14 residues. The CDR3 region is CAISEGQGPYEQYF. CDR3 coding DNA: TGTGCCATCAGTGAGGGACAGGGACCCTACGAGCAGTACTTC.

This rearrangement joins TRBV30 to TRBJ2-1; D gene unclear. Trimming removed 4 bases at V and 7 bases at J, with 8 bases between. CDR1 GTSNPN and CDR2 SVGIG come from the germline V gene (reference sequence). The CDR3 extends over 11 amino acids. CDR3 sequence: CAWTSRNEQFF. The DNA of the CDR3 is TGTGCCTGGACTTCACGAAATGAGCAGTTCTTC.